This T cell receptor beta chain stems from a study of T-cell memory formation after mild COVID-19. Trimming cost V 1 base and J 6 bases; bases outside gene matches: 2. This CDR3 has 14 residues. As for this clonotype: The antigen is undetermined.

General study results and limits: Clones shrinking between day 15 and 85 showed a balanced CD4/CD8 split, and those that grew later tilted toward CD4+.

Constant-segment primers were used for 5'RACE, and the resulting TCR alpha and TCR beta cDNA libraries carried sample barcodes and UMIs. In TCRdb, the 5' RACE reads were re-called with MiXCR into one record per CDR3 protein. The repertoire holds 300,000 to 400,000 distinct CDR3 sequences, with around 28% as singletons. The receptor was derived from an adult woman who had mild COVID-19 (a few samples of this study predate the infection). Cell type and time point are not known. Sample: PBMCs or a T cell subset sorted from them (not recorded which). The V call is TRBV12-3 or TRBV12-4, the J call TRBJ1-2; 10 bases are a match to TRBD1. The CDR3 sequence: CASSLGDRGNGYTF. The CDR3 coding sequence is TGTGCCAGCAGTTTAGGGGACAGGGGAAATGGCTACACCTTC.